These T cell receptor beta chains were read from a single sample in a study of blood T cell repertoires in COVID-19. Measured with immunoSEQ multiplex PCR; TCRdb has only the in-frame clones, and not every one. The table lists about 120,000 clones, roughly nine tenths of them singletons. The specimen was peripheral blood. These receptor sequences come from a man aged 40-49 years with acute or convalescent COVID-19. The CDR3 runs from the conserved cysteine through the conserved F or W. The D gene is left open where the match is weak. Only some rows state a clone size, as once, few, many or a class for expanded clones.

V gene	J gene	clone size	D gene	CDR3 DNA	CDR3 protein
TRBV3-1/TRBV3-2	TRBJ2-2	.	.	TGTGCCAGCAGCCTGGACTGGGGGGTTGTTCCCGGGGAGCTGTTTTTT	CASSLDWGVVPGELFF
TRBV6-2/TRBV6-3	TRBJ2-1	.	TRBD2	TGTGCCAGCAGTCTCCCACTAGCGGGAGTGTCCAATGAGCAGTTCTTC	CASSLPLAGVSNEQFF
TRBV7-3	TRBJ2-2	.	.	TGTGCCAGCAGCCGGGAGGGGGCCACCGGGGAGCTGTTTTTT	CASSREGATGELFF
TRBV10-3	TRBJ2-3	.	.	TGTGCCATCAGTGAGTCTCGCGGCGCAACCACAGATACGCAGTATTTT	CAISESRGATTDTQYF
TRBV4-1	TRBJ1-1	.	.	TGCGCCAGCAGCCACACTAAGAGGGCGAACACTGAAGCTTTCTTT	CASSHTKRANTEAFF
TRBV5-1	TRBJ2-3	.	TRBD1	TGCGCCAGCAGCTCCCTCCCCACAGGGGCGGATACGCAGTATTTT	CASSSLPTGADTQYF
TRBV10-1	TRBJ1-5	.	.	TGCGCCAGCCTCTTATTATGGACAACAGACAATCAGCCCCAGCATTTT	CASLLLWTTDNQPQHF
TRBV5-4	TRBJ1-3	few	.	TGTGCCAGCAGGCAGGACCAGGGTGACGGAAACACCATATATTTT	CASRQDQGDGNTIYF
TRBV5-1	TRBJ2-1	.	.	TGCGCCAGCAGCTTGGGTCGAGGAGCAAATGAGCAGTTCTTC	CASSLGRGANEQFF
TRBV5-1	TRBJ2-7	.	.	TGCGCCAGCAGCTTGGGGCAGGGGGGCTTCTACGAGCAGTACTTC	CASSLGQGGFYEQYF
TRBV3-1/TRBV3-2	TRBJ1-6	.	.	TGTGCCAGCAGCCAGGTACAGAATTCACCCCTCCACTTT	CASSQVQNSPLHF
TRBV5-4	TRBJ1-2	.	TRBD1	TGTGCCAGCAGCTTTTCAGGGGGGTTCTATGGCTACACCTTC	CASSFSGGFYGYTF
TRBV18	TRBJ2-7	.	.	TGTGCCAGCTCACTTTCAGGCAGATACGAGCAGTACTTC	CASSLSGRYEQYF
TRBV3-1/TRBV3-2	TRBJ2-5	.	TRBD2	TGTGCCAGCGCCTTGGACGGACTAGCGGGGGAAGAGAAGACCCAGTACTTC	CASALDGLAGEEKTQYF
TRBV10-2	TRBJ1-1	few	.	TGCGCCAGCAGACCGAGACAGGACCTAGGGAGCACTGAAGCTTTCTTT	CASRPRQDLGSTEAFF
TRBV30	TRBJ2-1	.	TRBD2	TGTGCCTGGGAGACCGGGACTAACCTCGGGCATGAGCAGTTCTTC	CAWETGTNLGHEQFF
TRBV5-1	TRBJ1-6	.	TRBD1	TGCGCCAGCAGCGCCGGGGGGGACAGGGACTATAATTCACCCCTCCACTTT	CASSAGGDRDYNSPLHF
TRBV3-1/TRBV3-2	TRBJ1-2	few	.	TGTGCCAGCAGCCACGCAGGGGCTGGCTATGGCTACACCTTC	CASSHAGAGYGYTF